This T cell receptor (beta chain) was identified in a study of shared clonotypes between healthy human individuals. Whole-study results and caveats: Rarefaction showed sorted-subset sequencing was incomplete despite large depth. Of the naive CD4 clonotypes, approximately 5% were shared across a handful of donors.

TCRdb's table, derived via immunoSEQ multiplex PCR, lists solely in-frame clones and lacks some. The sample shows 650,000 to 800,000 clones, under 95% of them seen only once. Comment on this clone: Its target is unknown.

Only CD45RO-negative cells positively selected for CCR7 counted as naive CD8 cells, so terminally differentiated effector memory CD45RA+ cells were excluded. Recent acute infections and vaccinations were absent in the healthy HIV-negative adult donors. All donors were Caucasian adults living in Nashville, Tennessee. This CDR3 region has 15 residues. V was clipped by 5 bases and J by 3 bases; unmatched bases: 7. Germline V CDR1 and CDR2: SGHTA, FQGNSA. Sequenced input: naive CD8+ T cells sorted from blood. J is TRBJ2-7 and V is TRBV7-2, with TRBD1 matching 10 bases. This receptor was obtained from a man younger than 45 in good health. CDR3 in DNA: TGTGCCAGCAGCCCAAGGACAGGGGGAATCTACGAGCAGTACTTC. Its translation: CASSPRTGGIYEQYF.